The 26 T cell receptor beta chains listed next were all sequenced from one sample in a study of blood T cell repertoires in COVID-19 (dated by TCRdb to the early 2020s). The library relied on the immunoSEQ multiplex PCR assay. TCRdb took this table from immuneACCESS and kept in-frame rearrangements with V and J called. Such tables lack part of the clones; where checked against another copy, unresolved V genes explain under half of the gap, and the rest is unexplained. Present in this sample are roughly 200,000 clones, 75% to 90% of which were seen just once. Approximately 4% of the sample is taken by the ten largest. The sample consisted of PBMCs or T cells enriched from blood (not recorded which). Receptors were obtained from a woman in her 30s who had been exposed to COVID-19.

The V and J genes are TRBV5-5 and TRBJ1-1; D not certain. The CDR3 covers 13 residues. The ends were cut back, 4 bases at V and 0 bases at J, with 7 bases in the middle. Germline V gene lookup returns CDR1 SGHKS and CDR2 YYEKEE (reference sequence). CDR3 region: CASSPHVNTEAFF. CDR3 coding DNA: TGTGCCAGCAGCCCACATGTGAACACTGAAGCTTTCTTT.

The chain has TRBV20-1 and TRBJ1-6; D is uncertain. Trimming shortened V by 2 bases and J by 6 bases, and 2 bases separated the two germline ends. This CDR3 is built from 11 residues. Germline values: CDR1 DFQATT, CDR2 SNEGSKA (reference sequence). CDR3 region: CSARLNSPLHF. CDR3 bases: TGCAGTGCTAGACTTAATTCACCCCTCCACTTT.

This sequence joins TRBV7-6 and TRBJ2-4, with a tentative D call TRBD1 (5 bases). The length of the CDR3 is 18 residues. Trimming cost V 2 bases and J 0 bases, with 17 bases left between them. The germline CDR1 and CDR2 sequences are SGHVS and FNYEAQ. DNA of the CDR3: TGTGCCAGCAGCTTACACCGTGGGGCAGTCGGAGCCAAAAACATTCAGTACTTC. It encodes CASSLHRGAVGAKNIQYF.

The chain couples TRBV5-4 to TRBJ2-1, with TRBD1 matching over 7 bases. This CDR3 is 15 amino acids long. From germline, CDR1 is SGHNT and CDR2 YYREEE (reference sequence). V shed 4 bases and J 7 bases; nucleotides not matched to a gene: 11. Here the CDR3 reads CASSRDRQGGNEQFF. CDR3 sequence (DNA): TGTGCCAGCAGCCGCGACCGACAGGGCGGTAATGAGCAGTTCTTC.

This rearrangement joins TRBV14 to TRBJ2-7, with a possible D match to TRBD2 (7 bases). This CDR3 spans 17 amino acids. Per germline, CDR1 SGHDN and CDR2 FVKESK. Trimming cost V 4 bases and J 4 bases, with 23 bases left between them. The chain's CDR3 is CASSPLGGLSSSYEQYF. The CDR3 nucleotides read TGTGCCAGCAGCCCCTTGGGGGGGCTTAGTTCGTCTTACGAGCAGTACTTC.

This chain links TRBV7-3 with TRBJ2-1; 7 nucleotides align to TRBD2. From germline, CDR1 is SGHTA and CDR2 FQGTGA. J gave up 12 bases and V 4 bases, and 18 bases lay outside the gene matches. The CDR3 has 16 amino acids. The CDR3 reads CASSSDQSGASGVQFF. The CDR3 nucleotides are TGTGCCAGCAGCTCCGACCAGAGCGGGGCATCGGGGGTGCAGTTCTTC.

J is TRBJ1-6 and V is TRBV6-6; a possible D gene is TRBD1 (5 bases). V lost 2 bases, J lost 7 bases, and 6 bases lay in between. The germline CDR1 and CDR2 sequences are MNHNY and SVGAGI (reference sequence). The CDR3 contains 13 residues. The CDR3 sequence: CASSYGANSPLHF. The CDR3 nucleotides are TGTGCCAGCAGTTACGGGGCGAATTCACCCCTCCACTTT.

The chain links TRBV10-3 to TRBJ1-1, with 11 nucleotides matching TRBD1. The CDR3 spans 18 residues. The ends lost 3 bases at V and 4 bases at J; junction bases unmatched: 13. Germline CDR1 reads ENHRY; CDR2 reads SYGVKD. The CDR3 sequence: CAISDFGTGGVSGTEAFF. The CDR3 nucleotides are TGTGCCATCAGTGATTTCGGGACAGGGGGTGTTTCGGGCACTGAAGCTTTCTTT.

The rearrangement joins TRBV18 to TRBJ2-2, with 13 bases fitting TRBD2. CDR1 and CDR2 (germline): KGHSH, LQKENI. J lost 4 bases, V lost 4 bases, and 3 bases had no gene match. The CDR3 is 16 residues long. CDR3 sequence reads: CASSLGTSGATGELFF. The CDR3 coding sequence is TGTGCCAGCTCACTGGGGACTAGCGGGGCCACCGGGGAGCTGTTTTTT. Together with reference TRBV18 and TRBJ2-2, the CDR3 gives the full variable domain: NAGVMQNPRHLVRRRGQEARLRCSPMKGHSHVYWYRQLPEEGLKFMVYLQKENIIDESGMPKERFSAEFPKEGPSILRIQQVVRGDSAAYFCASSLGTSGATGELFFGEGSRLTVL.

The gene calls are TRBV25-1 and TRBJ1-2; 7 bases line up with TRBD1. Germline V gene lookup returns CDR1 MGHDK and CDR2 SYGVNS. V lost 1 base and J lost 1; bases outside the gene matches: 6. The CDR3 runs 16 residues. The CDR3 DNA is TGTGCCAGCAGTGAATGGACAGGAGAATATAACTATGGCTACACCTTC. Translation: CASSEWTGEYNYGYTF.

This chain uses TRBV27 with TRBJ1-2; D is uncertain. The germline V gene has CDR1 MNHEY and CDR2 SMNVEV (reference sequence). The CDR3 extends over 14 amino acids. V lost 8 bases and J 4 bases, leaving 17 bases between the germline ends. CDR3 nucleotides: TGTGCCAGCTCGAGTTTGTCGGGGTTCTATGGCTACACCTTC. Translated, it gives CASSSLSGFYGYTF.

This chain links TRBV6-6 with TRBJ1-6; no reliable D call. Germline-derived CDR1 and CDR2 are MNHNY and SVGAGI (reference sequence). This CDR3 is 13 amino acids long. Deletions cut 10 bases from V and 3 bases from J, with 10 bases between. The CDR3 bases are TGTGCCACGCTCCGGGTCTATAATTCACCCCTCCACTTT. It translates to CATLRVYNSPLHF.

The chain couples TRBV28 to TRBJ2-7, with 12 bases fitting TRBD1. Germline CDR1 and CDR2: MDHEN and SYDVKM. V gave up 5 bases and J gave up 3 bases; unmatched junction bases: 8. The CDR3 is 16 amino acids. Here the CDR3 DNA reads TGTGCCAGCAGTGCGGCGGGACAGGGGGCGAACTACGAGCAGTACTTC. It is translated as CASSAAGQGANYEQYF.

The chain is built from TRBV5-1 and TRBJ1-2; a weak D match, TRBD1 (5 bases). V was shortened by 4 bases and J by 4 bases, with 17 bases between the two germline ends. Germline CDR1 SGHRS, CDR2 YFSETQ. The CDR3 has 15 residues. CDR3 coding DNA: TGCGCCAGCAGCCCTCAGGCGGAGGGGAGCTATGGCTACACCTTC. This gives the protein CASSPQAEGSYGYTF.

This clone was observed a few times. The rearrangement uses TRBV30 and TRBJ1-1; 9 bases map to TRBD1. J lost 0 bases, V lost 2 bases, and 10 bases had no gene match. CDR3 length: 17 residues. Per germline, CDR1 GTSNPN and CDR2 SVGIG (reference sequence). CDR3 sequence (DNA): TGTGCCTGGAGTATGGGACAGGGAAAAGACATGAACACTGAAGCTTTCTTT. It encodes CAWSMGQGKDMNTEAFF.

V gene TRBV9 combines with J gene TRBJ2-2, with D possibly being TRBD1 (6 bases). The germline V and J ends were trimmed by 1 base and 0 bases, with 7 bases remaining between them. The germline gives CDR1 SGDLS, CDR2 YYNGEE. The CDR3 is made up of 15 amino acids. CDR3 nucleotide sequence: TGTGCCAGCAGCGTACAGGGGTCGAACACCGGGGAGCTGTTTTTT. This sequence encodes CASSVQGSNTGELFF.

The J gene is TRBJ2-7, the V gene TRBV7-8, with TRBD1 as a possible D gene (6 bases). V lost 3 bases and J lost 6, with 12 bases in between. Germline V lookup: CDR1 SGHVS, CDR2 FQNEAQ. CDR3 size: 13 residues. The CDR3 DNA reads as TGTGCCAGCAGCTTCTGGGACACGAGCGAGCAGTACTTC. Amino acids: CASSFWDTSEQYF.

The CDR3 spells CASSSGGGRGTGELFF. Written as DNA, the CDR3 is TGTGCCAGCAGCTCCGGCGGCGGCAGGGGAACCGGGGAGCTGTTTTTT. The rearrangement uses TRBV5-4 and TRBJ2-2, with a weak D call TRBD1 (6 bases). This CDR3 spans 16 amino acids. Deletions cut 3 bases from V and 5 bases from J, with 17 bases between. Germline CDR1 reads SGHNT; CDR2 reads YYREEE (reference sequence).

This clone has just one count. The chain employs TRBV5-4 and TRBJ2-7; 9 nucleotides match TRBD1. The CDR3 runs 15 residues. V shed 1 base, J shed 2 bases, and the junction held 4 bases outside the gene matches. Germline V lookup: CDR1 SGHNT, CDR2 YYREEE (reference sequence). CDR3 nucleotide sequence: TGTGCCAGCAGCTTGTGGGACAGGGACCCCTACGAGCAGTACTTC. Translating it yields CASSLWDRDPYEQYF.

V and J are TRBV19 and TRBJ2-7, with TRBD1 matching over 8 bases. Germline CDR1 LNHDA, CDR2 SQIVND (reference sequence). Germline trimming cut 9 bases from V and 2 bases from J; bases unmatched to any gene: 9. The CDR3 sequence is 14 residues long. The CDR3 DNA follows: TGTGCCAGCGTGGGACAGGAGTCCCCCTACGAGCAGTACTTC. Protein sequence: CASVGQESPYEQYF.

This rearrangement joins TRBV2 to TRBJ1-2; no firm D call. This CDR3 region has 12 residues. Between the trimmed V and J ends, which lost 6 bases and 0 bases, there was a span of 5 bases. Germline V CDR1 and CDR2: SNHLY, FYNNEI. The CDR3 DNA reads TGTGCCAGCAGCGAGACTAACTATGGCTACACCTTC. Translation: CASSETNYGYTF.

This rearrangement joins TRBV5-8 to TRBJ1-5, with D possibly TRBD1 on 6 matching bases. CDR1 is SGHTS, CDR2 YDEGEE, per germline. CDR3 length: 16 amino acids. Trimming pared 6 bases from V and 3 bases from J, leaving 19 bases between. CDR3 sequence: CASTPTGGRTNQPQHF. CDR3 nucleotides: TGTGCCAGCACCCCGACGGGGGGGCGAACCAATCAGCCCCAGCATTTT.

V usage is TRBV4-1 and J usage is TRBJ1-5; 9 nucleotides agree with TRBD1. CDR3 length equals 16 residues. The J segment lost 2 bases and the V segment lost 1 base, leaving 3 bases of the junction unmatched. Looked up from germline, CDR1 is MGHRA and CDR2 is YSYEKL. The CDR3 nucleotides read TGCGCCAGCAGCCAAGGAAGGGACAGGGGCAATCAGCCCCAGCATTTT. Encoded protein: CASSQGRDRGNQPQHF.

This chain links TRBV4-1 with TRBJ1-5; the D gene is possibly TRBD1 (5 bases). The V end was cut by 0 bases, the J end by 1 base, with 19 bases between. CDR3 length equals 19 residues. Per the germline V gene, CDR1 is MGHRA and CDR2 is YSYEKL. CDR3: CASSQDVVYTGTSNQPQHF. The CDR3 DNA reads TGCGCCAGCAGCCAAGATGTGGTATATACAGGTACCAGCAATCAGCCCCAGCATTTT.

The chain joins TRBV4-1 to TRBJ2-6, with 10 positions matching TRBD1. This CDR3 comprises 19 residues. J lost 3 bases, V lost 0 bases, and 8 bases had no gene match. CDR1 is MGHRA, CDR2 YSYEKL, per germline. The CDR3 loop reads CASSQEHGTGVYGANVLTF. As DNA, the CDR3 is TGCGCCAGCAGCCAAGAACACGGGACAGGGGTTTATGGGGCCAACGTCCTGACTTTC.

V is TRBV27 and J is TRBJ1-1; 7 bases agree with TRBD1. The CDR3 contains 11 residues. Germline assignment: CDR1 MNHEY and CDR2 SMNVEV (reference sequence). Trimming at V came to 6 bases and at J to 7 bases, leaving 2 bases not matched to a gene. In DNA, the CDR3 is TGTGCCAGCAGGCAGGGGGTTGAAGCTTTCTTT. Translation gives CASRQGVEAFF.